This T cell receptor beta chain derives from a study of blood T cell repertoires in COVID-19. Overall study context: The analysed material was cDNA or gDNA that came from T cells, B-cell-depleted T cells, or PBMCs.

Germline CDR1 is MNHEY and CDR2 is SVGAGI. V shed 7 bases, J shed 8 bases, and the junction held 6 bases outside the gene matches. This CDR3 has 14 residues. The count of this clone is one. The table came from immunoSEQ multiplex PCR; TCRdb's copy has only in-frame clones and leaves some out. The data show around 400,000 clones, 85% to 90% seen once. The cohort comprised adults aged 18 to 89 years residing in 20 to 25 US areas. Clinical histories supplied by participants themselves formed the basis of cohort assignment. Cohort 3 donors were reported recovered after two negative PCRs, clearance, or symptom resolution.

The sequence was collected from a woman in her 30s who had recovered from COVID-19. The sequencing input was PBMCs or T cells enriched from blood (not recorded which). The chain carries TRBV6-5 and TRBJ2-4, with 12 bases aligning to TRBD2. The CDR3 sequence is CASTRRLAGDIQYF. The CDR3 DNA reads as TGTGCCAGCACTCGTAGACTAGCGGGAGACATTCAGTACTTC.